The rows below give T cell receptor beta chains drawn from one sample of a study of vaccination effects on CD4 cells after COVID-19. For these TCRs, the target antigens are not known. Assay used: immunoSEQ multiplex PCR; TCRdb lists only in-frame clones, some missing. The table records 25,000 to 30,000 clones, 60% to 80% of them present only once. The sequences come from CD4+ T cells from PBMCs cultured without peptide, collected before COVID-19 vaccination. The receptors here all came from a human donor who received a COVID-19 vaccine. Both conserved end residues are part of each CDR3. Fields, in order: clone size, D gene, V gene, J gene, CDR3 protein, CDR3 DNA. A D gene is named only where the DNA matches it firmly. Rows give clone size only sometimes, using once, few, many, or a class for an expanded clone.

>few|TRBD1|TRBV2|TRBJ2-7
CASSVRQGNEQYF
TGTGCCAGCAGTGTTAGACAGGGAAACGAGCAGTACTTC
>few|NA|TRBV12-5|TRBJ1-1
CASGLPPGNTEAFF
TGTGCTAGTGGTTTGCCTCCGGGGAACACTGAAGCTTTCTTT
>NA|TRBD1|TRBV29-1|TRBJ1-2
CSAWDRGMYGYTF
TGCAGCGCGTGGGACAGGGGAATGTATGGCTACACCTTC
>NA|TRBD1|TRBV9|TRBJ1-4
CASSVMGTGNEKLFF
TGTGCCAGCAGCGTAATGGGGACAGGTAATGAAAAACTGTTTTTT
>NA|NA|TRBV7-2|TRBJ2-3
CASSLMSTDTQYF
TGTGCCAGCAGCTTGATGAGCACAGATACGCAGTATTTT
>NA|TRBD1|TRBV11-2|TRBJ1-2
CASSLEGQGYGYTF
TGTGCCAGCAGCTTAGAGGGACAGGGCTATGGCTACACCTTC
>NA|NA|TRBV27|TRBJ1-1
CASSSYGTEAFF
TGTGCCAGCAGTTCCTACGGCACTGAAGCTTTCTTT
>NA|TRBD2|TRBV9|TRBJ2-1
CASSVFGLAGGDEQFF
TGTGCCAGCAGCGTATTCGGACTAGCGGGAGGTGATGAGCAGTTCTTC
>NA|TRBD1|TRBV5-6|TRBJ1-2
CASSWDRQNYGYTF
TGTGCCAGCAGCTGGGACAGGCAAAACTATGGCTACACCTTC
>NA|TRBD2|TRBV9|TRBJ2-4
CASSLAGGPSNIQYF
TGTGCCAGCAGCCTAGCGGGGGGGCCGTCCAACATTCAGTACTTC